The next 10 T cell receptor beta chains were all read from a single sample in a study of breast tumors, draining lymph nodes, adjacent tissues. TCRdb fed the multiplex PCR reads into MiXCR, producing one record per CDR3 protein. The table shows around 25,000 distinct CDR3 sequences, with under 30% occurring only once. The sample was breast tumor tissue. These receptors came from a female donor with breast cancer. Some clones in this sample may be carry-over from other donors' samples.

This rearrangement joins TRBV28 to TRBJ2-2, with D unresolved. The length of the CDR3 is 15 residues. The germline V gene has CDR1 MDHEN and CDR2 SYDVKM. V shed 3 bases and J shed 1 base, with 9 bases lying between them. In nucleotides, the CDR3 is TGTGCCAGCAGTTTTGCGGTAGTGAACACCGGGGAGCTGTTTTTT. This sequence encodes CASSFAVVNTGELFF.

This sequence joins TRBV20-1 and TRBJ2-5; 13 bases are a match to TRBD2. V dropped 5 bases and J dropped 5; count of bases not matched to a gene: 5. The CDR3 contains 14 residues. Germline V CDR1 and CDR2: DFQATT, SNEGSKA (reference sequence). The CDR3, as DNA: TGCAGTGCTCTGACTAGCGGGAGGTCTGAGACCCAGTACTTC. Amino acids: CSALTSGRSETQYF.

This clonotype was seen ten or more times. This chain links TRBV12-3 or TRBV12-4 with TRBJ2-4, with D tentatively TRBD2 (6 bases). This CDR3 is built from 13 residues. The germline V and J ends were trimmed by 6 bases and 4 bases, with 10 bases remaining between them. In nucleotides, the CDR3 is TGTGCCAGCAGGCGGGACGGGAAAAACATTCAGTACTTC. Its protein is CASRRDGKNIQYF.

On this clonotype itself: Compared with germline, one end of the junction differs, possibly owing to a read error. The chain joins TRBV29-1 to TRBJ2-3; D might be TRBD1 (5 bases). The CDR3 extends over 14 amino acids. Germline loops: CDR1 SQVTM, CDR2 ANQGSEA. CDR3 sequence reads: CSARRQCATDTRYF. In nucleotides, the CDR3 is TGCAGCGCCCGTCGACAGTGTGCCACAGATACGCGGTATTTT.

This sequence joins TRBV28 and TRBJ2-4, with D possibly matching TRBD2 (6 bases). Looked up from germline, CDR1 is MDHEN and CDR2 is SYDVKM. This CDR3 spans 17 amino acids. V dropped 5 bases and J dropped 1 base, with 18 bases sitting between them. The CDR3, as DNA: TGTGCCAGCAGTCGTTCGACTAGTGGGGTGGCCAAAAACATTCAGTACTTC. It specifies CASSRSTSGVAKNIQYF.

To note about this clonotype: This may stem from a read error, because a much larger clone lies one nucleotide away. The rearrangement links TRBV3-1 to TRBJ1-2; unclear D gene. The CDR3 runs 15 residues. Germline CDR1 LGHDT, CDR2 YNNKEL (reference sequence). V dropped 8 bases and J dropped 5 bases, with 21 bases sitting between them. The DNA for the CDR3 is TGTGCCAGCGGCCGCGTGGCCTCGGCGGTGTATGGCTACACCTTC. This translates into CASGRVASAVYGYTF. The full variable domain, in which reference TRBV3-1 and TRBJ1-2 provide the parts outside the CDR3, is DTAVSQTPKYLVTQMGNDKSIKCEQNLGHDTMYWYKQDSKKFLKIMFSYNNKELIINETVPNRFSPKSPDKAHLNLHINSLELGDSAVYFCASGRVASAVYGYTFGSGTRLTVV.

This clonotype was found many times. V is TRBV20-1 and J is TRBJ2-1, with 10 positions matching TRBD2. Germline V CDR1 and CDR2: DFQATT, SNEGSKA (reference sequence). V lost 5 bases and J lost 8; bases outside the gene matches: 12. The CDR3 runs to 15 residues. The CDR3 region is CSAPPGLAPLDEQFF. The CDR3 DNA follows: TGCAGTGCTCCGCCGGGACTAGCGCCATTGGATGAGCAGTTCTTC.

This clonotype was recorded a few times. A much more abundant neighbour one base away suggests this may be a read error. The chain links TRBV7-2 to TRBJ1-5, with no clear D. This CDR3 contains 14 residues. From germline, CDR1 is SGHTA and CDR2 FQGNSA. Trimming pared 7 bases from V and 0 bases from J, leaving 10 bases between. CDR3 sequence: CASNPRPSNQPQHF. For the CDR3, the DNA is TGTGCCAGCAACCCCCGACCTAGCAATCAGCCCCAGCATTTT.

This clonotype was counted ten times or more. This chain connects TRBV11-2 to TRBJ1-2, with TRBD1 identical over 7 bases. V shed 8 bases, J shed 5 bases, and the junction held 23 bases outside the gene matches. CDR3 size: 18 residues. CDR1 and CDR2 from the germline V gene are SGHAT and FQNNGV. The CDR3 nucleotides are TGTGCCAGCTTCCCCTCAGGGGGGGCCCTAAGTCGAGGGTATGGCTACACCTTC. Protein sequence: CASFPSGGALSRGYGYTF.

This clonotype came up many times. This sequence joins TRBV11-2 and TRBJ2-5, with D tentatively TRBD2 (6 bases). Trimming removed 5 bases at V and 2 bases at J, with 15 bases between. The CDR3 has 15 residues. The germline gives CDR1 SGHAT, CDR2 FQNNGV. CDR3 loop: CASSQGASGQETQYF. Written as DNA, the CDR3 is TGTGCCAGCAGCCAAGGGGCCAGCGGGCAAGAGACCCAGTACTTC. Filled out from reference TRBV11-2 and TRBJ2-5, the complete variable domain reads EAGVAQSPRYKIIEKRQSVAFWCNPISGHATLYWYQQILGQGPKLLIQFQNNGVVDDSQLPKDRFSAERLKGVDSTLKIQPAKLEDSAVYLCASSQGASGQETQYFGPGTRLLVL.